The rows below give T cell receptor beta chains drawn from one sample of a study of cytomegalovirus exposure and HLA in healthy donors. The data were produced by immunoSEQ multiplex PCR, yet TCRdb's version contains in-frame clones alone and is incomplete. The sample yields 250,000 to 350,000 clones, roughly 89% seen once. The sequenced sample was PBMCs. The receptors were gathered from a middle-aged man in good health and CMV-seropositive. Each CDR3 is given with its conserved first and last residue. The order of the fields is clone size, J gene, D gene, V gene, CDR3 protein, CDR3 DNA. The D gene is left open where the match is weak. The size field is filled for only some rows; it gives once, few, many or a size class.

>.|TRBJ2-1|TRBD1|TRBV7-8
CASSPSGQTYNEQFF
TGTGCCAGCAGCCCGTCGGGACAGACCTACAATGAGCAGTTCTTC
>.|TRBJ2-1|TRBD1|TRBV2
CASKRDRAWNEQFF
TGTGCCAGCAAACGGGACAGGGCCTGGAATGAGCAGTTCTTC
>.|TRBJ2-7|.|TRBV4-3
CASSQAPHSLYEQYF
TGCGCCAGCAGCCAAGCTCCCCACTCCCTCTACGAGCAGTACTTC
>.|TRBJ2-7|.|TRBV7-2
CASSWDMSYEQYF
TGTGCCAGCAGCTGGGACATGTCCTACGAGCAGTACTTC
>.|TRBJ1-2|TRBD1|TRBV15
CATSSADRVGGYTF
TGTGCCACCAGCAGTGCCGACAGGGTAGGAGGCTACACCTTC
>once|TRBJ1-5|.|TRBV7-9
CASSPSGQPQHF
TGTGCCAGCAGCCCATCAGGTCAGCCCCAGCATTTT
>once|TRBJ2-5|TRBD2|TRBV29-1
CSVGSGLAGWETQYF
TGCAGCGTCGGGTCAGGACTAGCGGGATGGGAGACCCAGTACTTC
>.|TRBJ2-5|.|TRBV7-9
CATQEVFKQETQYF
TGTGCCACGCAAGAGGTTTTTAAACAAGAGACCCAGTACTTC
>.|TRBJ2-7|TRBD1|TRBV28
CASRGGTGGPYEQYF
TGTGCCAGCAGGGGGGGAACAGGGGGTCCCTACGAGCAGTACTTC
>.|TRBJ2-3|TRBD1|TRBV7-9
CSSSLLGTGGADTQYF
TGTTCCAGCAGCTTATTGGGGACAGGGGGGGCAGATACGCAGTATTTT